This entry lists 20 T cell receptor beta chains sequenced from one sample in a study of blood T cell repertoires in COVID-19. The protocol was immunoSEQ multiplex PCR, while the TCRdb copy is restricted to in-frame clones and leaves out a portion. This sample has some 400,000 clones, with roughly 90% found just once. The sequenced sample consisted of peripheral blood. The receptors come from a man aged 18 to 29 with active or convalescent COVID-19.

The chain couples TRBV27 to TRBJ2-2; D is perhaps TRBD2 (6 bases). CDR3 length: 14 amino acids. Germline CDR1 is MNHEY and CDR2 is SMNVEV (reference sequence). With 7 bases removed from V and 2 bases from J, the gap between germline ends came to 11 bases. The CDR3 loop reads CASKLGLNTGELFF. CDR3 nucleotides: TGTGCCAGCAAACTGGGACTTAACACCGGGGAGCTGTTTTTT.

The chain combines TRBV4-2 with TRBJ2-7; a weak D match, TRBD2 (5 bases). The V end was cut by 6 bases, the J end by 2 bases, with 14 bases between. The CDR3 runs to 14 residues. The germline CDR1 and CDR2 sequences are LGHNA and YNFKEQ. DNA for the CDR3: TGTGCCAGCAGTCTAAACTCGGAGGCCTACGAGCAGTACTTC. Its protein is CASSLNSEAYEQYF.

The J gene is TRBJ2-2, the V gene TRBV11-3; 8 nucleotides line up with TRBD1. In germline, CDR1 is SGHNT, CDR2 YENEEA. V shed 6 bases and J 6 bases; nucleotides not matched to a gene: 9. The length of the CDR3 is 15 residues. Here the CDR3 DNA reads TGTGCCAGCAGTCGGACAGGGAAGCAGGCCGGGGAGCTGTTTTTT. It encodes CASSRTGKQAGELFF.

This clone was observed a single time. This chain connects TRBV10-1 to TRBJ1-1; 8 positions agree with TRBD1. The V segment lost 8 bases and the J segment 1 base; nucleotides outside the gene matches: 9. The V gene's germline CDR1 is WNHNN and CDR2 SYGVQD (reference sequence). The CDR3 totals 15 residues. The CDR3 region has the DNA TGCGCCAGCCCGAACAGGGGGAGAGAGAACACTGAAGCTTTCTTT. It is translated as CASPNRGRENTEAFF.

The chain joins TRBV4-2 to TRBJ2-5, with D unresolved. The CDR3 totals 14 residues. Germline-derived CDR1 and CDR2 are LGHNA and YNFKEQ. The V end was cut by 0 bases, the J end by 1 base, with 6 bases between. CDR3 in amino acids: CASSQEMAQETQYF. In nucleotides, the CDR3 is TGTGCCAGCAGCCAAGAAATGGCCCAAGAGACCCAGTACTTC.

The chain links TRBV5-1 to TRBJ1-1, with a tentative D call TRBD1 (5 bases). CDR1 and CDR2 (germline): SGHRS, YFSETQ. Trimming took off 7 bases at V and 0 bases at J, with 10 bases between the two ends. This CDR3 is built from 13 residues. The CDR3 reads CASGQGLNTEAFF. The CDR3 coding sequence is TGCGCCAGCGGTCAGGGTCTGAACACTGAAGCTTTCTTT.

The chain joins TRBV4-1 to TRBJ1-5; tentative D call: TRBD1 (6 bases). Germline CDR1 and CDR2: MGHRA and YSYEKL. This CDR3 is 13 amino acids long. V was trimmed by 4 bases and J by 6 bases, leaving 10 bases between them. The CDR3 nucleotides read TGCGCCAGCAGCCTAGAAGGGGGTCAGCCCCAGCATTTT. Translated, it gives CASSLEGGQPQHF.

The chain uses TRBV2 and TRBJ1-5; 7 bases are shared with TRBD1. Germline CDR1 is SNHLY and CDR2 is FYNNEI. This CDR3 contains 15 residues. J lost 5 bases, V lost 4 bases, and 8 bases had no gene match. The CDR3 here is CASSAQGTDDQPQHF. The CDR3 DNA is TGTGCCAGCAGTGCTCAAGGGACAGACGATCAGCCCCAGCATTTT.

V gene TRBV28 combines with J gene TRBJ2-7; TRBD2 matches at 9 bases. The V segment lost 2 bases and the J segment 4 bases; nucleotides outside the gene matches: 6. Per the germline V gene, CDR1 is MDHEN and CDR2 is SYDVKM. The CDR3 has 15 residues. This CDR3 reads CASSLVGLATYEQYF. As DNA, the CDR3 is TGTGCCAGCAGTTTAGTCGGACTAGCGACTTACGAGCAGTACTTC.

The chain employs TRBV12-3 or TRBV12-4 and TRBJ1-1, with D tentatively TRBD1 (5 bases). There are 13 residues in the CDR3. Between the trimmed V and J ends, which lost 4 bases and 1 base, there was a span of 7 bases. This CDR3 reads CASSYDRNTEAFF. DNA for the CDR3: TGTGCCAGCAGTTACGACAGGAACACTGAAGCTTTCTTT.

J is TRBJ1-2 and V is TRBV4-1; D remains unclear. Germline CDR1 and CDR2: MGHRA and YSYEKL. This CDR3 spans 14 amino acids. The ends were cut back, 3 bases at V and 3 bases at J, with 11 bases in the middle. CDR3 nucleotide sequence: TGCGCCAGCAGCCACGTGAGGGAGGACTATGGCTACACCTTC. It specifies CASSHVREDYGYTF.

This clone has only one observation. It is unclear where the CDR3 begins or ends on the DNA, so no DNA is shown, and the CDR3 is as TCRdb lists it. The chain couples TRBV29-1 to TRBJ1-2; the D call TRBD1 from the table was never checked on the DNA. The CDR3 has 12 residues if both end residues are counted. In germline, CDR1 is SQVTM, CDR2 ANQGSEA. The CDR3 spells CSVGTGSSRGTF.

The chain has TRBV19 and TRBJ1-5; D not certain. Trimming took 6 bases from V and 7 from J, leaving 19 bases between them. This CDR3 spans 15 amino acids. Germline V gene sequence: CDR1 LNHDA, CDR2 SQIVND (reference sequence). In DNA form, the CDR3 reads TGTGCCAGTAGGATGACATCCCTGGGTTCCCAGCCCCAGCATTTT. Amino acids: CASRMTSLGSQPQHF.

This clone appeared a single time. This chain connects TRBV27 to TRBJ2-7, with 9 nucleotides matching TRBD1. The CDR3 contains 15 residues. V lost 1 base to trimming and J lost 5 bases; unmatched junction nucleotides: 6. The V gene's germline CDR1 is MNHEY and CDR2 SMNVEV (reference sequence). The chain's CDR3 is CASSLFTGGMNEQYF. The CDR3 DNA follows: TGTGCCAGCAGTTTATTCACAGGGGGCATGAACGAGCAGTACTTC.

This rearrangement joins TRBV28 to TRBJ1-4; D may be TRBD1 (6 bases). The V end was cut by 5 bases, the J end by 1 base, with 14 bases between. The V gene's germline CDR1 is MDHEN and CDR2 SYDVKM. The length of the CDR3 is 16 residues. The CDR3 loop is CASSLTYRVTNEKLFF. The CDR3 DNA reads as TGTGCCAGCAGTCTAACCTACAGGGTAACTAATGAAAAACTGTTTTTT.

This chain uses TRBV2 with TRBJ1-6; D unresolved. The CDR3 is 14 residues long. The V end lost 7 bases, the J end lost 7 bases, and 14 bases lay between the germline ends. CDR1 and CDR2 from the germline V gene are SNHLY and FYNNEI. The CDR3 spells CASKRTDGNSPLHF. As DNA, the CDR3 is TGTGCCAGCAAGCGGACGGATGGGAATTCACCCCTCCACTTT.

This chain links TRBV25-1 with TRBJ2-1, with TRBD1 as a possible D gene (6 bases). The CDR3 runs to 16 residues. Per the germline V gene, CDR1 is MGHDK and CDR2 is SYGVNS. Deletions cut 0 bases from V and 4 bases from J, with 13 bases between. CDR3 bases: TGTGCCAGCAGTGAATATTCCCCAGGGGATTACAATGAGCAGTTCTTC. Encoded protein: CASSEYSPGDYNEQFF.

The CDR3 region has the DNA TGTGCCAGCAGTTACTCGGTACAGGGCGCAGGAAACACCATATATTTT. It translates to CASSYSVQGAGNTIYF. This chain connects TRBV6-6 to TRBJ1-3; perhaps TRBD1 as D (6 bases). This CDR3 comprises 16 residues. CDR1 and CDR2 from the germline V gene are MNHNY and SVGAGI (reference sequence). V lost 0 bases and J 4 bases, leaving 13 bases between the germline ends.

The chain combines TRBV6-6 with TRBJ2-7, with D possibly matching TRBD1 (6 bases). The CDR3 loop spans 14 amino acids. Trimming stripped 6 bases from V and 4 bases from J, with 16 bases between. Germline V gene data show CDR1 as MNHNY and CDR2 as SVGAGI (reference sequence). In DNA form, the CDR3 reads TGTGCCAGCAGGCGCGTGGACAGAACGTACGAGCAGTACTTC. Amino acid sequence: CASRRVDRTYEQYF.

This clone was detected a few times. This rearrangement joins TRBV5-4 to TRBJ1-6, with TRBD1 matching over 11 bases. The CDR3 consists of 16 residues. V dropped 4 bases and J dropped 10; count of bases not matched to a gene: 10. Per germline, CDR1 SGHNT and CDR2 YYREEE (reference sequence). Here the CDR3 reads CASSRPGQGEGSPLHF. The CDR3 nucleotides read TGTGCCAGCAGCCGGCCGGGACAGGGGGAGGGATCACCCCTCCACTTT.